Presented here are 5 T cell receptor beta chains from one specimen sequenced in a study of technical replicates of blood from several donors. Generated by immunoSEQ multiplex PCR, the TCRdb table keeps only in-frame clones and is missing some. This sample yields around 100,000 clones, of which roughly 95% are seen a single time; over 0.25% belongs to the top ten. Sequencing was done on a sample of T cells isolated from PBMCs. The receptors originated from a human donor in good health.

The chain couples TRBV19 to TRBJ1-1, with 9 bases fitting TRBD1. CDR1 and CDR2 from the germline V gene are LNHDA and SQIVND (reference sequence). J lost 3 bases, V lost 3 bases, and 2 bases had no gene match. CDR3 length: 14 residues. The CDR3 sequence: CASSITGGYTEAFF. The CDR3 DNA reads as TGTGCCAGTAGTATCACAGGGGGCTACACTGAAGCTTTCTTT.

The rearrangement joins TRBV18 to TRBJ1-1; D remains ambiguous. This CDR3 region has 15 residues. Trimming shortened V by 6 bases and J by 1 base, and 15 bases separated the two germline ends. Per the germline V gene, CDR1 is KGHSH and CDR2 is LQKENI. The CDR3 protein is CASSPTGATNTEAFF. The CDR3 nucleotides read TGTGCCAGCTCTCCAACCGGAGCTACGAACACTGAAGCTTTCTTT.

The rearrangement joins TRBV29-1 to TRBJ2-2, with D maybe TRBD2 (7 bases). Germline CDR1 SQVTM, CDR2 ANQGSEA. Between the trimmed V and J ends, which lost 5 bases and 7 bases, there was a span of 8 bases. The CDR3 spans 11 residues. DNA of the CDR3: TGCAGCGTTAGGGGGGGCGGGGAGCTGTTTTTT. As protein: CSVRGGGELFF.

V and J are TRBV7-3 and TRBJ2-6; possibly TRBD1 for D (7 bases). Trimming shortened V by 0 bases and J by 0 bases, and 12 bases separated the two germline ends. This CDR3 region has 18 residues. Germline CDR1 is SGHTA and CDR2 is FQGTGA. CDR3 DNA: TGTGCCAGCAGCTTAACGGGGCAGGGGGGCTCTGGGGCCAACGTCCTGACTTTC. Its protein product is CASSLTGQGGSGANVLTF. The whole variable domain, filled in from reference TRBV7-3 and TRBJ2-6, reads GAGVSQTPSNKVTEKGKYVELRCDPISGHTALYWYRQSLGQGPEFLIYFQGTGAADDSGLPNDRFFAVRPEGSVSTLKIQRTERGDSAVYLCASSLTGQGGSGANVLTFGAGSRLTVL.

The rearrangement links TRBV19 to TRBJ2-1; D remains ambiguous. Trimming cost V 2 bases and J 1 base, with 15 bases left between them. Germline lookup yields CDR1 LNHDA and CDR2 SQIVND (reference sequence). The CDR3 length is 17 residues. CDR3: CASSISRERLSYNEQFF. In nucleotides, the CDR3 is TGTGCCAGTAGTATATCGCGCGAGCGACTTTCCTACAATGAGCAGTTCTTC.